This entry concerns a single T cell receptor beta chain. What it binds is not known. Sequencing of TCR beta was performed on blood CD8+ and CD4+ T cells. The TEMRA cells underwent FACS enrichment, while the CD8+ and CD4+ T cells underwent negative isolation. This entry comes from a study of CD8 T cells in Susac syndrome. The authors reverse transcribed roughly 0.5 to 1 ug RNA with random hexamers. With immunoSEQ multiplex PCR, TCR beta CDR3 was amplified across 54 Vbeta and 13 Jbeta. TCRdb reanalysed the immunoSEQ multiplex PCR reads using MiXCR and keeps one entry per CDR3 protein. The sample contains hundreds of thousands of distinct CDR3 sequences, 85% of which appear only once. Study-wide results and limits: The study's TCR sequencing and HLA analysis drew on a certain number of individuals. That number was acknowledged as relatively small.

The receptor was derived from a human donor with multiple sclerosis. The sample consisted of CD8+ T cells from PBMCs.

As DNA, the CDR3 is TGTGCCTGGAGCGGCGGGACACCGAACACTGAAGCTTTCTTT. Amino acids: CAWSGGTPNTEAFF. The rearrangement joins TRBV30 to TRBJ1-1; D may be TRBD1 (6 bases). The germline gives CDR1 GTSNPN, CDR2 SVGIG (reference sequence). This CDR3 has 14 amino acids. V dropped 3 bases and J dropped 1 base, with 12 bases sitting between them.